A single sample is the source of the 18 T cell receptor beta chains below, sequenced in a study of CXCR3-negative and CXCR3-positive naive CD8 T cells. The study, taken as a whole, reports: Naive cells with CXCR3 showed TRB CDR3s that were more hydrophobic than those in CXCR3-negative naive cells.

TRB cDNA libraries were made by UMI-labeled 5' RACE. TCRdb reprocessed the 5' RACE reads, keeping one entry per CDR3 protein, no DNA. Its table records roughly 140,000 distinct CDR3 sequences. The antigens for these receptors are not known. Sequencing input: naive CXCR3+ CD8+ T cells from blood. Subset meaning: CD45RO-CCR7+CD27+CD95- naive CD8+ T cells expressing CXCR3 (TNR3+). The receptors stem from a human donor in good health. Some clones in this sample may be carry-over from other donors' samples.

The rearrangement uses TRBV18 and TRBJ2-7; TCRdb names TRBD1, which stays unverified in the absence of DNA. Per the germline V gene, CDR1 is KGHSH and CDR2 is LQKENI. The CDR3 contains 15 residues. Here the CDR3 reads CASSPLGQPGPEQYF.

The rearrangement links TRBV7-8 to TRBJ2-2. Germline CDR1 SGHVS, CDR2 FQNEAQ. There are 14 residues in the CDR3. The CDR3 region is CASSLVSSTGELFF.

The genes are TRBV12-3 or TRBV12-4 and TRBJ1-2; with no DNA, the TCRdb D assignment of TRBD1 cannot be verified. CDR3 size: 12 residues. The CDR3 loop is CASSYRGNGYTF.

CDR3: CASSASWGLNTEAFF. The chain is built from TRBV28 and TRBJ1-1; TCRdb indicates TRBD1, and absent DNA this call remains unverified. Per germline, CDR1 MDHEN and CDR2 SYDVKM. This CDR3 spans 15 amino acids.

The rearrangement links TRBV7-6 to TRBJ2-2. The CDR3 spans 12 residues. The germline V gene has CDR1 SGHVS and CDR2 FNYEAQ. CDR3 loop: CAVGLDTGELFF.

The genes are TRBV29-1 and TRBJ2-4. This CDR3 is 16 amino acids long. Germline CDR1 reads SQVTM; CDR2 reads ANQGSEA. CDR3: CSVEDLGPLAKNIQYF.

V and J are TRBV30 and TRBJ2-1; checking the TCRdb D call of TRBD1 is not possible without DNA. Germline V gene lookup returns CDR1 GTSNPN and CDR2 SVGIG (reference sequence). The CDR3 is 14 amino acids. This CDR3 is CAWTPGIGNNEQFF.

The V call is TRBV12-3 or TRBV12-4, the J call TRBJ2-5. The CDR3 totals 13 residues. The CDR3 here is CASSFGDQEAQYF.

The chain recombines TRBV5-1 with TRBJ2-1; TCRdb picks TRBD1, but there is no DNA to check that call. This CDR3 is 15 amino acids long. Germline CDR1 reads SGHRS; CDR2 reads YFSETQ. The CDR3 spells CASSLEIGTNAEQFF.

The V call is TRBV7-2, the J call TRBJ2-7; absent DNA, TCRdb's TRBD1 call cannot be checked. Germline CDR1 SGHTA, CDR2 FQGNSA. The CDR3 is 17 amino acids. CDR3 sequence: CASSLYLRGPDYYEQYF.

The V and J genes are TRBV7-8 and TRBJ2-5. There are 15 residues in the CDR3. CDR1 and CDR2 from the germline V gene are SGHVS and FQNEAQ. CDR3 amino acids: CASSFNIAQQETQYF.

The CDR3 sequence is CSVEPGTGDEFF. The genes are TRBV29-1 and TRBJ2-1; with no DNA, the TCRdb D assignment of TRBD1 cannot be verified. CDR3 size: 12 residues. Germline assignment: CDR1 SQVTM and CDR2 ANQGSEA.

The chain links TRBV10-3 to TRBJ1-5; the D call from TCRdb, TRBD1, cannot be confirmed without DNA. Germline assignment: CDR1 ENHRY and CDR2 SYGVKD. The CDR3 has 17 amino acids. CDR3 sequence: CAISESVGMQGKQPQHF.

The CDR3 loop reads CASSTPRGSWNNEQFF. The V call is TRBV12-3 or TRBV12-4, the J call TRBJ2-1; as DNA is missing, the TRBD1 call by TCRdb cannot be tested. The CDR3 totals 16 residues.

The genes are TRBV2 and TRBJ2-5; TCRdb calls TRBD2, which cannot be checked without DNA. The CDR3 runs to 14 residues. In germline, CDR1 is SNHLY, CDR2 FYNNEI. The CDR3 spells CASRAGTSDETQYF.

This sequence joins TRBV5-5 and TRBJ2-7. CDR1 SGHKS and CDR2 YYEKEE come from the germline V gene (reference sequence). The CDR3 is 15 residues long. CDR3 sequence reads: CASSVTDDNFYEQYF.

The rearrangement links TRBV7-9 to TRBJ2-1; without DNA, the TCRdb call of TRBD2 cannot be checked. Germline-derived CDR1 and CDR2 are SEHNR and FQNEAQ (reference sequence). The CDR3 is made up of 15 amino acids. CDR3 amino acids: CASSGRLAADNEQFF.

This rearrangement joins TRBV19 to TRBJ1-1; TCRdb gives TRBD1 as the D gene, but with no DNA this cannot be confirmed. This CDR3 comprises 14 residues. Germline V CDR1 and CDR2: LNHDA, SQIVND (reference sequence). The CDR3 is CASSITTGNTEAFF.